This T cell receptor beta chain was recorded in a study of CD8 T cells in ankylosing spondylitis. Regarding this clonotype: The antigen remains unidentified.

TCRdb re-derived calls from the 5' RACE reads in MiXCR, one entry per CDR3 protein. The sample lists fewer than 650,000 distinct CDR3 sequences; roughly 13% were seen once. Broader study findings: Blood from ankylosing spondylitis patients appeared to carry a characteristic roughly 8-variant TCR beta motif.

The CDR3 loop spans 17 amino acids. Trimming shortened V by 7 bases and J by 4 bases, and 22 bases separated the two germline ends. In germline, CDR1 is MNHNS, CDR2 SASEGT. The rearrangement uses TRBV6-1 and TRBJ1-4; D is perhaps TRBD1 (6 bases). The material sequenced was blood, either unsorted or a sorted T cell fraction (not recorded which). This clonotype originated in a male donor with ankylosing spondylitis. Here the CDR3 reads CASIRGQFRRDNEKLFF. The DNA for the CDR3 is TGTGCCAGCATTCGTGGACAGTTTCGGAGGGATAATGAAAAACTGTTTTTT.